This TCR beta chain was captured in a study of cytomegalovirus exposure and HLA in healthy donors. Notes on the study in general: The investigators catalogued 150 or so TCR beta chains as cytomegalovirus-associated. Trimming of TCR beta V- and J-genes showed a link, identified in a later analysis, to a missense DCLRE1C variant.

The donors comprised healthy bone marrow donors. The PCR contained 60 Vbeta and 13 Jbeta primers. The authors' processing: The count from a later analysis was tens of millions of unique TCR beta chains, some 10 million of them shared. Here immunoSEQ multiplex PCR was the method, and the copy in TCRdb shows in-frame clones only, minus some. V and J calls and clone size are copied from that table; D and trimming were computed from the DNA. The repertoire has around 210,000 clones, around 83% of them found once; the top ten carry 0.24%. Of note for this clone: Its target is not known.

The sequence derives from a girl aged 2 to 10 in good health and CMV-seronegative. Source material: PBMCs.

The CDR3 sequence: CASSPRGGRGDYGYTF. The CDR3 DNA reads TGTGCCAGCAGTCCCCGGGGGGGGAGGGGAGACTATGGCTACACCTTC. V usage is TRBV27 and J usage is TRBJ1-2, with a weak D call TRBD1 (5 bases). Trimming stripped 5 bases from V and 3 bases from J, with 19 bases between. The CDR3 consists of 16 residues. Per germline, CDR1 MNHEY and CDR2 SMNVEV (reference sequence).